This entry lists 19 T cell receptor beta chains sequenced from one sample in a study of cytomegalovirus exposure and HLA in healthy donors. The PCR contained 60 Vbeta and 13 Jbeta primers. The method was immunoSEQ multiplex PCR; TCRdb's version includes in-frame clones alone and lacks a portion of them. The sample contains 45,000 to 60,000 clones, around three quarters of which appear only once. What was sequenced was PBMCs. These receptors all come from a man younger than 45 in good health and CMV-seropositive.

J is TRBJ2-3 and V is TRBV4-1; D is ambiguous. Germline-derived CDR1 and CDR2 are MGHRA and YSYEKL. CDR3 length: 13 amino acids. The V end was cut by 3 bases, the J end by 1 base, with 5 bases between. CDR3 sequence reads: CASSHVGTDTQYF. CDR3 nucleotide sequence: TGCGCCAGCAGCCATGTCGGCACAGATACGCAGTATTTT.

This chain uses TRBV6-6 with TRBJ2-7; 8 bases match TRBD2. CDR3 size: 14 residues. Germline V gene data show CDR1 as MNHNY and CDR2 as SVGAGI (reference sequence). Germline trimming cut 5 bases from V and 0 bases from J; bases unmatched to any gene: 3. Here the CDR3 reads CASSKAGASYEQYF. The CDR3 DNA is TGTGCCAGCAGTAAAGCGGGGGCCTCCTACGAGCAGTACTTC.

This chain joins TRBV18 and TRBJ1-2; 9 bases line up with TRBD1. Germline V gene lookup returns CDR1 KGHSH and CDR2 LQKENI. V gave up 0 bases and J gave up 7 bases; unmatched junction bases: 9. CDR3 length: 16 amino acids. The CDR3 region is CASSPPGQGLLSGYTF. DNA of the CDR3: TGTGCCAGCTCACCACCGGGACAGGGCCTCTTAAGTGGCTACACCTTC.

The chain links TRBV19 to TRBJ1-1, with D perhaps matching TRBD1 (6 bases). Germline V gene sequence: CDR1 LNHDA, CDR2 SQIVND (reference sequence). Trimming shortened V by 6 bases and J by 5 bases, and 16 bases separated the two germline ends. CDR3 length: 14 amino acids. This CDR3 reads CASRQTGSRTEAFF. In DNA form, the CDR3 reads TGTGCCAGTAGACAAACAGGGTCGCGGACTGAAGCTTTCTTT.

The rearrangement joins TRBV28 to TRBJ1-5, with 7 bases identical to TRBD1. The CDR3 extends over 15 amino acids. J was trimmed by 3 bases and V by 7 bases; bases with no gene match: 9. The germline V gene has CDR1 MDHEN and CDR2 SYDVKM. CDR3 DNA sequence: TGTGCCAGCATCAGACAGGACAGGAACAATCAGCCCCAGCATTTT. This encodes CASIRQDRNNQPQHF.

The chain has TRBV7-2 and TRBJ2-1, with 12 bases aligning to TRBD2. This CDR3 spans 17 amino acids. The V and J ends lost 5 bases and 4 bases, in that order; junction bases with no gene match: 9. Per germline, CDR1 SGHTA and CDR2 FQGNSA. The CDR3 protein is CASSPRLAGDLYNEQFF. The CDR3 DNA reads as TGTGCCAGCAGCCCGAGACTAGCGGGGGATCTATACAATGAGCAGTTCTTC. Full variable domain (missing parts from reference TRBV7-2 and TRBJ2-1): GAGVSQSPSNKVTEKGKDVELRCDPISGHTALYWYRQSLGQGLEFLIYFQGNSAPDKSGLPSDRFSAERTGGSVSTLTIQRTQQEDSAVYLCASSPRLAGDLYNEQFFGPGTRLTVL.

This sequence joins TRBV11-3 and TRBJ2-7; the D gene is possibly TRBD1 (6 bases). Trimming pared 4 bases from V and 0 bases from J, leaving 10 bases between. CDR3 length: 14 residues. Per germline, CDR1 SGHNT and CDR2 YENEEA. The CDR3 here is CASSYGQSSYEQYF. CDR3 DNA: TGTGCCAGCAGCTATGGACAGAGCTCCTACGAGCAGTACTTC.

The V call is TRBV19, the J call TRBJ2-7; 8 bases map to TRBD1. In germline, CDR1 is LNHDA, CDR2 SQIVND (reference sequence). The CDR3 is 16 residues long. V trimming: 0 bases; J trimming: 5 bases; junction bases outside the gene matches: 9. The CDR3 DNA sequence: TGTGCCAGTAGTATAGACTCAACCCCGGACAGGGACGAGCAGTACTTC. As protein: CASSIDSTPDRDEQYF.

The rearrangement joins TRBV5-1 to TRBJ1-1; 8 nucleotides agree with TRBD1. The CDR3 sequence is 15 residues long. V dropped 5 bases and J dropped 1; count of bases not matched to a gene: 7. Germline V gene lookup returns CDR1 SGHRS and CDR2 YFSETQ. CDR3 bases: TGCGCCAGCAGTTTGAGGACAGGGAGGAACACTGAAGCTTTCTTT. Its protein is CASSLRTGRNTEAFF.

The chain links TRBV20-1 to TRBJ2-5; D gene ambiguous. The germline CDR1 and CDR2 sequences are DFQATT and SNEGSKA (reference sequence). V was trimmed by 6 bases and J by 5 bases, leaving 7 bases between them. This CDR3 contains 10 residues. The CDR3 spells CSALSETQYF. CDR3 coding DNA: TGCAGTGCCCTTAGCGAGACCCAGTACTTC.

This clone has just one count. The chain uses TRBV7-9 and TRBJ1-1; D gene ambiguous. The CDR3 is 13 amino acids. Germline lookup yields CDR1 SEHNR and CDR2 FQNEAQ (reference sequence). Between the trimmed V and J ends, which lost 1 base and 5 bases, there was a span of 8 bases. Here the CDR3 reads CASSLEGVTEAFF. DNA for the CDR3: TGTGCCAGCAGCTTAGAGGGAGTTACTGAAGCTTTCTTT.

The chain uses TRBV5-1 and TRBJ1-1; 7 nucleotides align to TRBD1. Unmatched junction bases numbered 9, after V lost 1 base and J lost 3 bases. This CDR3 contains 16 residues. Germline CDR1 and CDR2: SGHRS and YFSETQ. The CDR3 reads CASSLTQTGSDTEAFF. CDR3 nucleotide sequence: TGCGCCAGCAGCTTGACCCAGACAGGGTCGGACACTGAAGCTTTCTTT. Supplemented by reference TRBV5-1 and TRBJ1-1, the full variable domain reads KAGVTQTPRYLIKTRGQQVTLSCSPISGHRSVSWYQQTPGQGLQFLFEYFSETQRNKGNFPGRFSGRQFSNSRSEMNVSTLELGDSALYLCASSLTQTGSDTEAFFGQGTRLTVV.

DNA for the CDR3: TGTGCCAGCAGCTTAGAGCAGGGAAGCACAGATACGCAGTATTTT. This encodes CASSLEQGSTDTQYF. The chain uses TRBV7-3 and TRBJ2-3; tentatively, D is TRBD1 (5 bases). Trimming removed 2 bases at V and 0 bases at J, with 9 bases between. There are 15 residues in the CDR3. Germline V gene lookup returns CDR1 SGHTA and CDR2 FQGTGA.

The chain links TRBV5-6 to TRBJ1-1; D possibly corresponds to TRBD1 (6 bases). The CDR3 has 14 amino acids. In germline, CDR1 is SGHDT, CDR2 YYEEEE. With 5 bases removed from V and 2 bases from J, the gap between germline ends came to 13 bases. CDR3 loop: CASRRTGRNTEAFF. CDR3 DNA: TGTGCCAGCAGAAGAACAGGGAGAAACACTGAAGCTTTCTTT.

This chain connects TRBV18 to TRBJ2-5; 8 bases are shared with TRBD2. TRBJ2-7 matches the DNA end more closely, so the J call is doubtful. The CDR3 is 14 residues long. Germline CDR1 and CDR2: KGHSH and LQKENI. CDR3 loop: CASSPASGSYEQYF. CDR3 in DNA: TGTGCCAGCTCACCAGCTAGCGGGTCCTACGAGCAGTACTTC.

This chain joins TRBV15 and TRBJ2-1, with 8 bases aligning to TRBD2. The CDR3 runs to 18 residues. The trim removed 0 bases at V and 0 bases at J, leaving 7 bases unmatched. Looked up from germline, CDR1 is LNHNV and CDR2 is YYDKDF (reference sequence). In nucleotides, the CDR3 is TGTGCCACCAGCAGAGATCCGGCTAGCGGGTTCTCCTACAATGAGCAGTTCTTC. Translated: CATSRDPASGFSYNEQFF.

The chain employs TRBV29-1 and TRBJ1-3; 8 nucleotides match TRBD1. The V gene's germline CDR1 is SQVTM and CDR2 ANQGSEA. CDR3 length: 11 amino acids. The junction had 4 bases not matched to a gene; V was cut back by 7 bases and J by 8 bases. CDR3 bases: TGCAGCGGGGGGACAGGAGACACCATATATTTT. This translates into CSGGTGDTIYF. The full variable domain, rest sourced from reference TRBV29-1 and TRBJ1-3, is SAVISQKPSRDICQRGTSLTIQCQVDSQVTMMFWYRQQPGQSLTLIATANQGSEATYESGFVIDKFPISRPNLTFSTLTVSNMSPEDSSIYLCSGGTGDTIYFGEGSWLTVV.

CDR3 nucleotide sequence: TGCGCCAGCTTCAGCGGGGGGGCCCAAGAGACCCAGTACTTC. The encoded protein is CASFSGGAQETQYF. The chain is built from TRBV5-1 and TRBJ2-5; TRBD2 matches 10 bases. The CDR3 is 14 residues long. The germline gives CDR1 SGHRS, CDR2 YFSETQ. The trim removed 7 bases at V and 1 base at J, leaving 4 bases unmatched.

The V and J genes are TRBV19 and TRBJ2-4; D not resolved. The germline V gene has CDR1 LNHDA and CDR2 SQIVND (reference sequence). Trimming took off 11 bases at V and 8 bases at J, with 28 bases between the two ends. The CDR3 covers 16 residues. CDR3 DNA: TGTGCCGCTTCCCCAGATGCCGGGTTCTCTTATCACATTCAGTACTTC. Residues: CAASPDAGFSYHIQYF.